This TCR beta chain was documented in a study of neurological immune-mediated disorders. cDNA synthesis was performed by 5'RACE with 10-nucleotide random UMIs. TCRdb independently ran MiXCR on the 5' RACE reads; one entry per CDR3 protein. The table records about 30,000 distinct CDR3 sequences, 15% of them present only once. The unsorted libraries were generated from a total of 2 million PBMCs, which had been stored in RNAlater at -80 C. V shed 1 base and J 8 bases; nucleotides not matched to a gene: 9. This CDR3 comprises 16 residues. Germline V lookup: CDR1 MDHEN, CDR2 SYDVKM. This clonotype was seen many times.

The TCR originated in a man aged 70-80 years in good health. The chain recombines TRBV28 with TRBJ1-4, with 8 bases fitting TRBD1. The sequenced material came from PBMCs. The CDR3 nucleotides are TGTGCCAGCAGTTTATTCGGACAGGGCGGGGGAGAAAAACTGTTTTTT. Its translation: CASSLFGQGGGEKLFF.